The rows below give T cell receptor beta chains drawn from one sample of a study of human T cells and chemical hapten exposure. In TCRdb, the RACE reads were re-called with MiXCR into one record per CDR3 protein. The table lists about 69,000 distinct CDR3 sequences, approximately 10% of them singletons. The sequences come from whole blood, collected in connection with sensitization to the hapten diphenylcyclopropenone (DPC). The receptors were sampled from a woman aged 45-59 years with alopecia areata. Some clones in this sample may be carry-over from other donors' samples. Both conserved end residues are part of each CDR3. The D gene is left open where the match is weak. Some rows have no size entry. The others give once, few or many, or a class for an expanded clone.

j_call: TRBJ2-7
clone_size: many
d_call: TRBD1
v_call: TRBV4-1
cdr3_aa: CASSQVGQGASEQYF
cdr3_nt: TGCGCCAGCAGCCAAGTTGGACAGGGGGCTTCCGAGCAGTACTTC

j_call: TRBJ2-7
clone_size: few
d_call: NA
v_call: TRBV2
cdr3_aa: CASSMGRHDEQYF
cdr3_nt: TGTGCCAGCAGTATGGGTAGACACGACGAGCAGTACTTC

j_call: TRBJ2-3
clone_size: many
d_call: TRBD2
v_call: TRBV18
cdr3_aa: CASSPLLAGINTDTQYF
cdr3_nt: TGTGCCAGCTCACCCCTGCTAGCGGGGATAAACACAGATACGCAGTATTTT

j_call: TRBJ1-1
clone_size: few
d_call: NA
v_call: TRBV20-1
cdr3_aa: CSARRGGTEAFF
cdr3_nt: TGCAGTGCTAGGAGGGGAGGCACTGAAGCTTTCTTT

j_call: TRBJ1-1
clone_size: NA
d_call: TRBD1
v_call: TRBV29-1
cdr3_aa: CSVAAGGEITEAFF
cdr3_nt: TGCAGCGTTGCGGCAGGGGGCGAAATCACTGAAGCTTTCTTT

j_call: TRBJ2-2
clone_size: NA
d_call: TRBD1
v_call: TRBV27
cdr3_aa: CATGQGIGELFF
cdr3_nt: TGTGCCACTGGACAGGGGATCGGGGAGCTGTTTTTT

j_call: TRBJ2-4
clone_size: few
d_call: NA
v_call: TRBV6-2/TRBV6-3
cdr3_aa: CASSARDRVSKNIQYF
cdr3_nt: TGTGCCAGCAGTGCCCGGGACCGCGTCTCCAAAAACATTCAGTACTTC

j_call: TRBJ2-3
clone_size: NA
d_call: TRBD1
v_call: TRBV25-1
cdr3_aa: CASDSGQGETDTQYF
cdr3_nt: TGTGCCAGCGATTCTGGACAGGGAGAGACAGATACGCAGTATTTT

j_call: TRBJ1-2
clone_size: NA
d_call: NA
v_call: TRBV5-1
cdr3_aa: CASSLAAGKQYGYTF
cdr3_nt: TGCGCCAGCAGCTTGGCGGCGGGAAAACAGTATGGCTACACCTTC

j_call: TRBJ1-2
clone_size: NA
d_call: TRBD1
v_call: TRBV25-1
cdr3_aa: CATGTGHGYTF
cdr3_nt: TGTGCCACCGGGACAGGGCATGGCTACACCTTC

j_call: TRBJ2-3
clone_size: many
d_call: NA
v_call: TRBV20-1
cdr3_aa: CSASGKQTGSWDTQYF
cdr3_nt: TGCAGTGCTAGCGGAAAGCAGACGGGGAGTTGGGATACGCAGTATTTT

j_call: TRBJ2-4
clone_size: NA
d_call: TRBD2
v_call: TRBV27
cdr3_aa: CASSFNGRAGGDIQYF
cdr3_nt: TGTGCCAGCAGTTTCAACGGGAGGGCCGGAGGGGACATTCAGTACTTC

j_call: TRBJ2-3
clone_size: many
d_call: NA
v_call: TRBV29-1
cdr3_aa: CSVEKTDTQYF
cdr3_nt: TGCAGCGTTGAAAAGACAGATACGCAGTATTTT

j_call: TRBJ2-3
clone_size: many
d_call: NA
v_call: TRBV6-5
cdr3_aa: CASSSWGKGEGDTQYF
cdr3_nt: TGTGCCAGCAGTTCCTGGGGGAAGGGTGAGGGAGATACGCAGTATTTT

j_call: TRBJ1-5
clone_size: many
d_call: TRBD1
v_call: TRBV9
cdr3_aa: CASSPTGQGNQPQHF
cdr3_nt: TGTGCCAGCAGCCCGACGGGACAGGGGAATCAGCCCCAGCATTTT

j_call: TRBJ2-1
clone_size: many
d_call: TRBD2
v_call: TRBV20-1
cdr3_aa: CSARDRQAGFYNEQFF
cdr3_nt: TGCAGTGCTAGAGATCGGCAAGCGGGGTTCTACAATGAGCAGTTCTTC

j_call: TRBJ1-1
clone_size: NA
d_call: NA
v_call: TRBV5-1
cdr3_aa: CASKGMNTEAFF
cdr3_nt: TGCGCCAGCAAGGGGATGAACACTGAAGCTTTCTTT

j_call: TRBJ2-1
clone_size: NA
d_call: NA
v_call: TRBV20-1
cdr3_aa: CSARGRVF
cdr3_nt: TGCAGTGCTAGAGGCCGTGTCTTC

j_call: TRBJ1-1
clone_size: NA
d_call: NA
v_call: TRBV6-6
cdr3_aa: CASSLDMNTEAFF
cdr3_nt: TGTGCCAGCAGTTTGGACATGAACACTGAAGCTTTCTTT

j_call: TRBJ2-2
clone_size: few
d_call: NA
v_call: TRBV27
cdr3_aa: CASSFIVSGTGELFF
cdr3_nt: TGTGCCAGCAGTTTTATAGTTTCGGGCACCGGGGAGCTGTTTTTT

j_call: TRBJ1-1
clone_size: many
d_call: NA
v_call: TRBV29-1
cdr3_aa: CSVGGRQDYTEAFF
cdr3_nt: TGCAGCGTTGGAGGAAGGCAGGACTACACTGAAGCTTTCTTT

j_call: TRBJ2-1
clone_size: few
d_call: TRBD2
v_call: TRBV18
cdr3_aa: CASSRGTSGRSYNEQFF
cdr3_nt: TGTGCCAGCTCACGAGGGACTAGCGGGAGATCCTACAATGAGCAGTTCTTC

j_call: TRBJ2-3
clone_size: NA
d_call: NA
v_call: TRBV11-2
cdr3_aa: CASSRITPASDTQYF
cdr3_nt: TGTGCCAGCAGCCGGATTACACCCGCATCAGATACGCAGTATTTT

j_call: TRBJ2-7
clone_size: many
d_call: NA
v_call: TRBV28
cdr3_aa: CASRPRLLPPSYEQYF
cdr3_nt: TGTGCCAGCAGACCTAGACTGCTACCTCCCTCCTACGAGCAGTACTTC

j_call: TRBJ1-2
clone_size: many
d_call: NA
v_call: TRBV20-1
cdr3_aa: CSVQGRVVNYGYTF
cdr3_nt: TGCAGTGTCCAAGGCAGGGTTGTTAACTATGGCTACACCTTC

j_call: TRBJ1-1
clone_size: NA
d_call: TRBD1
v_call: TRBV11-2
cdr3_aa: CASSRDRDTEAFF
cdr3_nt: TGTGCCAGCAGCCGCGACAGGGACACTGAAGCTTTCTTT

j_call: TRBJ2-3
clone_size: many
d_call: NA
v_call: TRBV11-2
cdr3_aa: CASSWGGGEDTQYF
cdr3_nt: TGTGCCAGCAGCTGGGGCGGAGGGGAAGATACGCAGTATTTT

j_call: TRBJ2-1
clone_size: medium-sized
d_call: TRBD2
v_call: TRBV6-2/TRBV6-3
cdr3_aa: CASSYPPLAGGPNEQFF
cdr3_nt: TGTGCCAGCAGTTACCCCCCTCTAGCGGGAGGGCCCAATGAGCAGTTCTTC

j_call: TRBJ2-1
clone_size: many
d_call: NA
v_call: TRBV29-1
cdr3_aa: CSVGVANYNEQFF
cdr3_nt: TGCAGCGTTGGTGTGGCGAATTACAATGAGCAGTTCTTC

j_call: TRBJ2-7
clone_size: many
d_call: NA
v_call: TRBV7-6
cdr3_aa: CASSQRVSYEQYF
cdr3_nt: TGTGCCAGCAGCCAAAGGGTCTCCTACGAGCAGTACTTC

j_call: TRBJ1-2
clone_size: many
d_call: NA
v_call: TRBV11-1
cdr3_aa: CASSSPLAQGTF
cdr3_nt: TGTGCCAGCAGCTCTCCCCTGGCCCAGGGGACCTTC

j_call: TRBJ2-2
clone_size: once
d_call: TRBD2
v_call: TRBV5-1
cdr3_aa: CASSRTSGSTAGELFF
cdr3_nt: TGCGCCAGCAGCCGTACTAGCGGGAGTACCGCCGGGGAGCTGTTTTTT

j_call: TRBJ1-2
clone_size: many
d_call: NA
v_call: TRBV12-3/TRBV12-4
cdr3_aa: CASSLGSGYTF
cdr3_nt: TGTGCCAGCAGTTTGGGGAGTGGCTACACCTTC

j_call: TRBJ2-1
clone_size: many
d_call: TRBD2
v_call: TRBV7-8
cdr3_aa: CASSLGNLAGYNEQFF
cdr3_nt: TGTGCCAGCAGCTTAGGGAACCTAGCGGGATACAATGAGCAGTTCTTC

j_call: TRBJ2-3
clone_size: many
d_call: NA
v_call: TRBV19
cdr3_aa: CASSTGGLATDTQYF
cdr3_nt: TGTGCCAGTAGTACCGGGGGGCTAGCGACAGATACGCAGTATTTT

j_call: TRBJ2-1
clone_size: many
d_call: TRBD2
v_call: TRBV7-9
cdr3_aa: CASSPRVIAGGIYNEQFF
cdr3_nt: TGTGCCAGCAGTCCGCGAGTGATAGCGGGAGGAATCTACAATGAGCAGTTCTTC

j_call: TRBJ2-1
clone_size: many
d_call: NA
v_call: TRBV3-1
cdr3_aa: CASSQDLGLVGLIHNEQFF
cdr3_nt: TGTGCCAGCAGCCAAGATCTTGGGCTCGTGGGGTTAATCCACAATGAGCAGTTCTTC

j_call: TRBJ1-1
clone_size: many
d_call: NA
v_call: TRBV2
cdr3_aa: CASIPALQNTEAFF
cdr3_nt: TGTGCCAGCATCCCGGCCCTACAGAACACTGAAGCTTTCTTT

j_call: TRBJ1-1
clone_size: many
d_call: TRBD1
v_call: TRBV20-1
cdr3_aa: CSARRTGRNTEAFF
cdr3_nt: TGCAGTGCTAGACGGACAGGCCGGAACACTGAAGCTTTCTTT

j_call: TRBJ1-1
clone_size: NA
d_call: NA
v_call: TRBV19
cdr3_aa: CASRRQNPNTEAFF
cdr3_nt: TGTGCCAGTAGGAGACAGAACCCGAACACTGAAGCTTTCTTT

j_call: TRBJ2-2
clone_size: many
d_call: TRBD2
v_call: TRBV5-4
cdr3_aa: CASSSYGGLAATGELFF
cdr3_nt: TGTGCCAGCAGCTCTTACGGGGGACTAGCGGCCACCGGGGAGCTGTTTTTT

j_call: TRBJ1-2
clone_size: many
d_call: NA
v_call: TRBV5-5
cdr3_aa: CASSPDLNYGYTF
cdr3_nt: TGTGCCAGCAGTCCAGACTTGAACTATGGCTACACCTTC

j_call: TRBJ2-7
clone_size: NA
d_call: TRBD2
v_call: TRBV20-1
cdr3_aa: CSAEPGTSGRNYEQYF
cdr3_nt: TGCAGTGCTGAACCCGGGACTAGCGGGAGAAATTACGAGCAGTACTTC

j_call: TRBJ2-2
clone_size: many
d_call: TRBD2
v_call: TRBV10-1
cdr3_aa: CASSRLAGGSNTGELFF
cdr3_nt: TGCGCCAGCAGTCGACTAGCGGGAGGGTCGAACACCGGGGAGCTGTTTTTT

j_call: TRBJ2-3
clone_size: many
d_call: NA
v_call: TRBV6-6
cdr3_aa: CASSLVRAGDADTQYF
cdr3_nt: TGTGCCAGCAGTTTGGTACGGGCCGGCGATGCAGATACGCAGTATTTT

j_call: TRBJ1-1
clone_size: many
d_call: TRBD1
v_call: TRBV20-1
cdr3_aa: CSASMDRGNTEAFF
cdr3_nt: TGCAGTGCAAGCATGGACAGGGGGAACACTGAAGCTTTCTTT

j_call: TRBJ2-1
clone_size: few
d_call: TRBD2
v_call: TRBV18
cdr3_aa: CASSRGLAGEDEQFF
cdr3_nt: TGTGCCAGCTCAAGAGGACTAGCGGGAGAGGATGAGCAGTTCTTC

j_call: TRBJ2-3
clone_size: many
d_call: NA
v_call: TRBV29-1
cdr3_aa: CSGGLDTQYF
cdr3_nt: TGCAGCGGCGGACTAGATACGCAGTATTTT

j_call: TRBJ1-5
clone_size: few
d_call: NA
v_call: TRBV20-1
cdr3_aa: CSAKAGNQPQHF
cdr3_nt: TGCAGTGCTAAGGCGGGGAATCAGCCCCAGCATTTT

j_call: TRBJ1-5
clone_size: NA
d_call: NA
v_call: TRBV9
cdr3_aa: CASSKTAALGNQPRHF
cdr3_nt: TGTGCCAGCAGCAAGACGGCCGCCCTAGGGAATCAGCCCCGGCATTTT

j_call: TRBJ1-1
clone_size: many
d_call: NA
v_call: TRBV2
cdr3_aa: CARLQDHTEAFF
cdr3_nt: TGTGCCAGACTACAGGACCACACTGAAGCTTTCTTT

j_call: TRBJ2-3
clone_size: many
d_call: TRBD2
v_call: TRBV10-3
cdr3_aa: CAIRDPAGVIDTQYF
cdr3_nt: TGTGCCATCAGAGACCCAGCGGGAGTCATAGATACGCAGTATTTT

j_call: TRBJ2-1
clone_size: many
d_call: NA
v_call: TRBV7-7
cdr3_aa: CASSLGGAGNEQFF
cdr3_nt: TGTGCTAGCAGCTTAGGGGGGGCCGGCAATGAGCAGTTCTTC

j_call: TRBJ2-7
clone_size: many
d_call: TRBD2
v_call: TRBV20-1
cdr3_aa: CSLRRGTSGDEQYF
cdr3_nt: TGCAGTCTTAGACGCGGGACTAGCGGGGACGAGCAGTACTTC

j_call: TRBJ1-2
clone_size: many
d_call: TRBD1
v_call: TRBV15
cdr3_aa: CATSPYRGQGGYTF
cdr3_nt: TGTGCCACCAGCCCCTACAGGGGACAAGGAGGCTACACCTTC

j_call: TRBJ2-7
clone_size: few
d_call: NA
v_call: TRBV5-1
cdr3_aa: CASSLEGVGEQYF
cdr3_nt: TGCGCCAGCAGCTTGGAAGGGGTCGGCGAGCAGTACTTC

j_call: TRBJ2-2
clone_size: many
d_call: TRBD2
v_call: TRBV13
cdr3_aa: CASSLDSGSRTGELFF
cdr3_nt: TGTGCCAGCAGCTTGGATAGCGGGAGTCGCACCGGGGAGCTGTTTTTT

j_call: TRBJ2-7
clone_size: few
d_call: NA
v_call: TRBV6-6
cdr3_aa: CASSYWNSYEQYF
cdr3_nt: TGTGCCAGCAGTTACTGGAACTCCTACGAGCAGTACTTC